The following is a TCR beta chain sequence with its context. This clonotype was recorded at least ten times. What this receptor recognizes is not known. One base away there is no much larger clone; base qualities are not given. The treatment or condition label for this specimen denotes: live attenuated yellow fever vaccine strain. At each blood-draw timepoint, two biological replicates of bulk PBMCs were obtained. PBMCs were isolated from peripheral blood using a standard Ficoll-Paque protocol. TriZol was used to extract RNA from bulk PBMCs, CD4 and CD8 fractions, and dextramer-positive and dextramer-negative fractions. CDR1 MGHDK and CDR2 SYGVNS are derived from the germline V gene. From the cysteine up to the phenylalanine, the CDR3 has a length of 12 residues. Kept here is only the CDR3 DNA, which spans 36 bases and is read in frame from base 1. V loses 3 bases, J loses 4 bases, and the germline ends lie 6 bases apart.

TCR cDNA was synthesized by 5'RACE template switching, through which a universal primer site and unique molecular identifiers were introduced. Priming of cDNA synthesis was performed from both the TCR alpha and TCR beta constant segments. Two PCR steps were used to amplify libraries, with sample barcodes and sequencing adapters being added in the second step. Libraries were sequenced on Illumina HiSeq 2500 (2x100 bp) or NovaSeq (2x150 bp). As for how the authors treated the data: MIGEC was used to demultiplex reads and collapse the reads into UMI consensus sequences, and MiXCR was used for V(D)J alignment. Clonotypes responding to the vaccine were identified with edgeR on replicate PBMC samples, with the criteria of FDR below 0.01 and a log2 fold change above 5 up to day 15. Each bulk clonotype received a CD4 or CD8 identity based on whether the sequenced CD4 or CD8 repertoire contained that clonotype at higher abundance. TCRdb cleaned the public reads at Q25 with fastp, built clones with MiXCR and kept in-frame beta chains. Entries that share a CDR3 protein sequence are merged under the most common genes and DNA. Clone size and V and J calls follow TCRdb, not the original study. A total of almost 600,000 distinct CDR3 sequences appear in this sample, roughly 12% of them only once. The ten most abundant clones make up over 13% of the sample.

This entry belongs to a study of T cells after yellow fever vaccination (dated by TCRdb to about 2019). Some background on the complete study: The SMART-Seq v4 Ultra Low Input RNA kit was used to prepare libraries from fractions with low cell numbers. To follow T-cell clones before and after both primary and booster YFV17D yellow fever vaccination, bulk TCR alpha and beta repertoires underwent longitudinal sequencing. Blood was collected at multiple timepoints before and after primary and secondary immunization, and bulk PBMC replicates and cell subsets were isolated. Two healthy male donors, one aged 18 to 30 and one aged 30 to 40 years, made up the cohort.

Study-wide findings and limitations: Compared with the primary T-cell response, the secondary T-cell response was faster but weaker, reaching its peak on day 5 rather than on day 15. Most clones expanded after primary vaccination were re-detected after the booster (approximately 95% of CD4 and roughly 85% of CD8), suggesting broad memory maintenance. Because the study included only a couple of donors, the extent to which the findings can be generalized is limited. A small share of clonotypes was detected in both CD4 and CD8 compartments, with the overlap likely arising from convergent recombination. Because abundant contaminating clonotypes from the bulk population could be contained in FACS-sorted repertoires, computational filtering was required.

The material sequenced was PBMCs, taken on the day of the yellow fever booster vaccination. The receptor chain draws on TRBV25-1 and TRBJ2-5; no D gene can be assigned with confidence. The receptor's source is a man aged 25 to 40 who received the YFV17D yellow fever vaccine. The nucleotide sequence reads TGTGCCAGCAGTGACCTTAGAGAGACCCAGTACTTC. This codes for CASSDLRETQYF.